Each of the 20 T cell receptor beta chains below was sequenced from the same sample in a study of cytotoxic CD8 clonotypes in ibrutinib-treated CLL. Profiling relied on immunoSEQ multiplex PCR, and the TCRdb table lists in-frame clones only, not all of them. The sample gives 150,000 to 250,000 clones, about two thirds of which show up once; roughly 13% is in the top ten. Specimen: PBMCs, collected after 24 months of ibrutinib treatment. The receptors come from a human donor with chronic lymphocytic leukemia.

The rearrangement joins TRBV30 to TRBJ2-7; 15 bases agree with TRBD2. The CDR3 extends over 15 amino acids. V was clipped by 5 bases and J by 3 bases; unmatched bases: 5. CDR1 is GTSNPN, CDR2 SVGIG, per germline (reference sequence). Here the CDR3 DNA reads TGTGCCTGGTGGGGACTAGCGGGAGGACGCTACGAGCAGTACTTC. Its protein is CAWWGLAGGRYEQYF.

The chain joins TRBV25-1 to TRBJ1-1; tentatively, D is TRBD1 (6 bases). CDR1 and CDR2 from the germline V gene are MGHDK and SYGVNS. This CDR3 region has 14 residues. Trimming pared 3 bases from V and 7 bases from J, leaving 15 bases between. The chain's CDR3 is CASSDRRGRNEAFF. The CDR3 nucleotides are TGTGCCAGCAGTGATAGGCGGGGGCGGAATGAAGCTTTCTTT.

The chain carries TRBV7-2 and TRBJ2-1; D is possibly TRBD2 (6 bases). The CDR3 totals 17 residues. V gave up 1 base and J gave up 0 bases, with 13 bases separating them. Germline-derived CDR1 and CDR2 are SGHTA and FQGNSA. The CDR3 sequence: CASSLVGGTSSYNEQFF. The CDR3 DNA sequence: TGTGCCAGCAGCTTAGTGGGCGGGACGAGCTCCTACAATGAGCAGTTCTTC.

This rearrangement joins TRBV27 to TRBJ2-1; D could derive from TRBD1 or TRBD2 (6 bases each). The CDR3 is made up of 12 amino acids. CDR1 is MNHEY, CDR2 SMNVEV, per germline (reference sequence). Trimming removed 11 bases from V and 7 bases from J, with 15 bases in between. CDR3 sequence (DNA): TGTGCCGCAAAAGAGGGGGGTAATGAGCAGTTCTTC. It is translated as CAAKEGGNEQFF.

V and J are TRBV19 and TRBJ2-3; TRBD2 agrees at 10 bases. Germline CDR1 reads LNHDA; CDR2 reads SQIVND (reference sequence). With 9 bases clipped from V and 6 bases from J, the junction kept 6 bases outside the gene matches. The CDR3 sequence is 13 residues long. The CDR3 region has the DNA TGTGCCAGAAGCGGGAGGGCCAGGGATACGCAGTATTTT. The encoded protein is CARSGRARDTQYF.

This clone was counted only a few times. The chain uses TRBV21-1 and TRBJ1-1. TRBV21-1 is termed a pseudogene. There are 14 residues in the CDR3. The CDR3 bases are TGTGCCAGCAGCGGAGTAGAGTTCCGTCCTGAAGCTTTCTTT. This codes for CASSGVEFRPEAFF.

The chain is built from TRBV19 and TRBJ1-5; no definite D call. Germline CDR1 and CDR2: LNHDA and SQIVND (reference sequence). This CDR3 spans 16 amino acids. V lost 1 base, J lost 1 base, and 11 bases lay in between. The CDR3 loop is CASSIAGILSNQPQHF. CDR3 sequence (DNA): TGTGCCAGTAGTATAGCGGGGATACTAAGCAATCAGCCCCAGCATTTT.

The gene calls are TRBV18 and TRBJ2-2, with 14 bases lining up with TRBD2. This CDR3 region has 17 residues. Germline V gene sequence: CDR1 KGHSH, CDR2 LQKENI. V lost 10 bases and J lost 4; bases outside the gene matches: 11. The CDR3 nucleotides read TGTGCCATACCGGGACTAGCGGGAGTGAGTGGCACCGGGGAGCTGTTTTTT. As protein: CAIPGLAGVSGTGELFF. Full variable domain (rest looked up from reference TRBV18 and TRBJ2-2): NAGVMQNPRHLVRRRGQEARLRCSPMKGHSHVYWYRQLPEEGLKFMVYLQKENIIDESGMPKERFSAEFPKEGPSILRIQQVVRGDSAAYFCAIPGLAGVSGTGELFFGEGSRLTVL.

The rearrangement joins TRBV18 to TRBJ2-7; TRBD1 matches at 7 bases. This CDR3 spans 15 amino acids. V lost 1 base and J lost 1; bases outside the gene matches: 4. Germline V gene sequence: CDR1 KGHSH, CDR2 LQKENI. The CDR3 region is CASSPRGQASYEQYF. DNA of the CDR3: TGTGCCAGCTCACCACGAGGACAGGCTTCCTACGAGCAGTACTTC.

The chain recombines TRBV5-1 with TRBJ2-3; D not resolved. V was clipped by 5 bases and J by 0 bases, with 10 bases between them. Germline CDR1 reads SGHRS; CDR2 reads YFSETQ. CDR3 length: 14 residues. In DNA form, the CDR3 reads TGCGCCAGCAGGTGGGAATCCAGCACAGATACGCAGTATTTT. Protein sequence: CASRWESSTDTQYF. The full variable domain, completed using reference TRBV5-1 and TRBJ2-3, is KAGVTQTPRYLIKTRGQQVTLSCSPISGHRSVSWYQQTPGQGLQFLFEYFSETQRNKGNFPGRFSGRQFSNSRSEMNVSTLELGDSALYLCASRWESSTDTQYFGPGTRLTVL.

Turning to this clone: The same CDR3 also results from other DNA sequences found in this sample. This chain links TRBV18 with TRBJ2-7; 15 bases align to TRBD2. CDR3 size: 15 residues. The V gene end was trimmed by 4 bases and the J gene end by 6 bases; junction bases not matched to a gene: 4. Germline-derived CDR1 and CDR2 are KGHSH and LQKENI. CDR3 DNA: TGTGCCAGCTCACTGCCGGGACTAGCGGGAGGCGAGCAGTACTTC. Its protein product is CASSLPGLAGGEQYF. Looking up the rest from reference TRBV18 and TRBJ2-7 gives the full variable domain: NAGVMQNPRHLVRRRGQEARLRCSPMKGHSHVYWYRQLPEEGLKFMVYLQKENIIDESGMPKERFSAEFPKEGPSILRIQQVVRGDSAAYFCASSLPGLAGGEQYFGPGTRLTVT.

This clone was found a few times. The CDR3 is CASSRRAISNQPQHF. In nucleotides, the CDR3 is TGTGCCAGCAGTAGGCGGGCGATTAGCAATCAGCCCCAGCATTTT. The V gene is TRBV7-2, the J gene TRBJ1-5; no firm D call. The V end lost 6 bases, the J end lost 0 bases, and 12 bases lay between the germline ends. CDR1 and CDR2 from the germline V gene are SGHTA and FQGNSA. The CDR3 sequence is 15 residues long.

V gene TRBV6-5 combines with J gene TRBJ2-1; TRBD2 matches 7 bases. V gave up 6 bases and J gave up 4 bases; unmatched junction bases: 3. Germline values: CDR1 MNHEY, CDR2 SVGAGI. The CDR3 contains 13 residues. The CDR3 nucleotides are TGTGCCAGCAGGCGGGAGACGTACAATGAGCAGTTCTTC. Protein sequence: CASRRETYNEQFF.

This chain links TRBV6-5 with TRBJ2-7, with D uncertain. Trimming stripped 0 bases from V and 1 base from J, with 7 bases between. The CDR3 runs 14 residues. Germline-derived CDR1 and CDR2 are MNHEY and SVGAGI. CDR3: CASSYSFASYEQYF. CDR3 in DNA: TGTGCCAGCAGTTACTCGTTCGCTTCCTACGAGCAGTACTTC.

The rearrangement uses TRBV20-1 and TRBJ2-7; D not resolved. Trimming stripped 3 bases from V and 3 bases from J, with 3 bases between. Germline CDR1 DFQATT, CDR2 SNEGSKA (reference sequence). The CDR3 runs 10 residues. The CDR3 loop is CSASRYEQYF. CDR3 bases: TGCAGTGCTAGTCGCTACGAGCAGTACTTC.

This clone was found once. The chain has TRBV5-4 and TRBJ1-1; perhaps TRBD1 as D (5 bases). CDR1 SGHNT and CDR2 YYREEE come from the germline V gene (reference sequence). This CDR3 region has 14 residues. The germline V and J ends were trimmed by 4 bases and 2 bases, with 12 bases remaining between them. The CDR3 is CASSEGRTNTEAFF. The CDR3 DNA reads TGTGCCAGCAGCGAGGGACGAACCAACACTGAAGCTTTCTTT.

The CDR3 here is CAWSVGAGTGEQYF. For the CDR3, the DNA is TGTGCCTGGAGTGTTGGGGCGGGAACTGGTGAGCAGTACTTC. The chain has TRBV30 and TRBJ2-7; D perhaps matches TRBD2 (6 bases). The CDR3 covers 14 residues. Trimming shortened V by 0 bases and J by 7 bases, and 16 bases separated the two germline ends. Germline lookup yields CDR1 GTSNPN and CDR2 SVGIG (reference sequence). The full variable domain, in which reference TRBV30 and TRBJ2-7 provide the parts outside the CDR3, is SQTIHQWPATLVQPVGSPLSLECTVEGTSNPNLYWYRQAAGRGLQLLFYSVGIGQISSEVPQNLSASRPQDRQFILSSKKLLLSDSGFYLCAWSVGAGTGEQYFGPGTRLTVT.

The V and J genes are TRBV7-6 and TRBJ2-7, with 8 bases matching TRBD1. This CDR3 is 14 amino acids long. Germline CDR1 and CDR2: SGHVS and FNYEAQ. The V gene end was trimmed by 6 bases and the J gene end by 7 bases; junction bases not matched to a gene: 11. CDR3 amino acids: CASRSTGEEGEQYF. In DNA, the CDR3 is TGTGCCAGCAGATCGACAGGGGAGGAAGGGGAGCAGTACTTC.

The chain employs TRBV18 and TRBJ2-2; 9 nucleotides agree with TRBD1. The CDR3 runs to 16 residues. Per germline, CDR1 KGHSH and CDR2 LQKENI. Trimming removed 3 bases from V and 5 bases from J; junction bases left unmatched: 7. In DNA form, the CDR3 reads TGTGCCAGCTCACCCATGGGACAGGGTGGAACCGGGGAGCTGTTTTTT. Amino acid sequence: CASSPMGQGGTGELFF.

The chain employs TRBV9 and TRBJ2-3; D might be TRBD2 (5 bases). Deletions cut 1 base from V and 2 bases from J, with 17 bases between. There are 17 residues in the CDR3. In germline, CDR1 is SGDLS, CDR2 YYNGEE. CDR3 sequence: CASSVMFGSGSTDTQYF. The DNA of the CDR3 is TGTGCCAGCAGCGTAATGTTCGGCTCGGGATCCACAGATACGCAGTATTTT.